This TCR beta chain was documented in a study of cytomegalovirus exposure and HLA in healthy donors. Germline V gene data show CDR1 as SQVTM and CDR2 as ANQGSEA. This CDR3 is built from 12 residues. V was trimmed by 3 bases and J by 4 bases, leaving 8 bases between them. PCR involved 60 Vbeta and 13 Jbeta primers. Under the authors' procedure: Unique TCR beta chains totaled roughly 79 million in a later count, with approximately 11 million of them shared. TCRdb's copy holds only in-frame clones and misses some; the assay was immunoSEQ multiplex PCR. That table supplies the V and J calls and clone size; D and trimming were determined from the DNA. The table shows 93,000 or so clones, with roughly three quarters occurring only once. Study-level findings and limits: Highly shared variants forming one cluster were likely a sequencing artifact. Available immune exposure information covered CMV serostatus only.

For this clone: Its antigen is as yet unknown.

This clonotype was obtained from a man aged 45-65 years in good health and CMV-seropositive. The chain couples TRBV29-1 to TRBJ2-3; D remains ambiguous. The sample comprised PBMCs. In DNA, the CDR3 is TGCAGCGTTGACGCCCGCGCAGATACGCAGTATTTT. Protein: CSVDARADTQYF.